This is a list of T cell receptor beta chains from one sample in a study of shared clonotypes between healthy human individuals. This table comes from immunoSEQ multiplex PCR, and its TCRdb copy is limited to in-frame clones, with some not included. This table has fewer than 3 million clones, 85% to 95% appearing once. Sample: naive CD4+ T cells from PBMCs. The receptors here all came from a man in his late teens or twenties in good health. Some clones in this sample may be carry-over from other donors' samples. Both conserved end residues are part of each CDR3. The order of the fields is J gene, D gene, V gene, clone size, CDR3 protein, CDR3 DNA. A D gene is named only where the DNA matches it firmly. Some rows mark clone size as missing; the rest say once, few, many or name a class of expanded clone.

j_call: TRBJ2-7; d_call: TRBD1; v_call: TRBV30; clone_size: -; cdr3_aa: CAWRLGTAQTYEQYF; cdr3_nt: TGTGCCTGGAGGCTCGGGACAGCCCAAACCTACGAGCAGTACTTC
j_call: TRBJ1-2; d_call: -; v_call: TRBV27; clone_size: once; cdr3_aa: CASSLLGGDYTF; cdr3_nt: TGTGCCAGCAGTTTATTAGGGGGGGACTACACCTTC
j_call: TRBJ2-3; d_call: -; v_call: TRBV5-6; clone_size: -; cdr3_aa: CASSLWGRTSTDTQYF; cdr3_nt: TGTGCCAGCAGCTTGTGGGGCAGGACTAGCACAGATACGCAGTATTTT
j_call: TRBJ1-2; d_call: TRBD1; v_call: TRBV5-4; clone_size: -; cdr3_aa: CASSPINRDRGLGYTF; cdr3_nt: TGTGCCAGCAGCCCAATCAACCGGGACAGGGGGCTTGGCTACACCTTC
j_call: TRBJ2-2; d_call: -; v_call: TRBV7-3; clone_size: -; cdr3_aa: CASSLARTGELFF; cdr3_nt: TGTGCCAGCAGCTTAGCGAGGACCGGGGAGCTGTTTTTT
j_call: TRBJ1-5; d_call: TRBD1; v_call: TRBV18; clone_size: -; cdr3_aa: CASSSPGTASNQPQHF; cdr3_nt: TGTGCCAGCTCATCTCCCGGGACAGCAAGCAATCAGCCCCAGCATTTT
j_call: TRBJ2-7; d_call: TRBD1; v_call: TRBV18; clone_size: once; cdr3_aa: CASSPLAGGSYEQYF; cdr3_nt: TGTGCCAGCTCACCGTTAGCAGGGGGCTCCTACGAGCAGTACTTC
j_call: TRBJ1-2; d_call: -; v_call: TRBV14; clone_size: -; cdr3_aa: CASSHGQIYGYTF; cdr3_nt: TGTGCCAGCAGCCACGGACAGATCTATGGCTACACCTTC
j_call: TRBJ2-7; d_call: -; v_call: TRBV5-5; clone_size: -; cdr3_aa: CASSGGPGRHSEQYF; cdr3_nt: TGTGCCAGCAGCGGGGGGCCCGGACGACATAGCGAGCAGTACTTC
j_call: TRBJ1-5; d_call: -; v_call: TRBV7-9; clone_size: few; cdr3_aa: CASSLVGTGSNSNQPQHF; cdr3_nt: TGTGCCAGCAGCTTAGTCGGTACAGGCTCAAATAGCAATCAGCCCCAGCATTTT
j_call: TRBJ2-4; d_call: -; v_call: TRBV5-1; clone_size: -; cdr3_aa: CASSLASAGGGKNIQYF; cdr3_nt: TGCGCCAGCAGCTTGGCCTCGGCAGGGGGAGGCAAAAACATTCAGTACTTC
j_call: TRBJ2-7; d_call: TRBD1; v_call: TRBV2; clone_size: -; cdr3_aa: CASREDRGPYEQYF; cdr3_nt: TGTGCCAGCAGGGAGGACAGGGGGCCCTACGAGCAGTACTTC
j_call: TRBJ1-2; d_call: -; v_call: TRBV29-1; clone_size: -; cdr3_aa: CSVDLQDVPNYGYTF; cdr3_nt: TGCAGCGTCGATCTACAAGATGTTCCTAACTATGGCTACACCTTC
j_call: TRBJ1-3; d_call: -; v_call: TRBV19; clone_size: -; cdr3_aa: CASSARHSGNTIYF; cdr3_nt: TGTGCCAGTAGTGCCCGACACTCTGGAAACACCATATATTTT
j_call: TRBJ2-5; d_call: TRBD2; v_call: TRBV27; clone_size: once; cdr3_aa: CASSILGLAGGQETQYF; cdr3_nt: TGTGCCAGCAGTATACTGGGACTAGCGGGAGGACAAGAGACCCAGTACTTC
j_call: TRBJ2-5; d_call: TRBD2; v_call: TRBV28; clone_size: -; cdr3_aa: CASNPGQGTSLGETQYF; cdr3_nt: TGTGCCAGCAATCCGGGCCAGGGGACTAGCTTGGGGGAGACCCAGTACTTC
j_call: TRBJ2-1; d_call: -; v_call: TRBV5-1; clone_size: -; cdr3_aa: CASSLRVRGNEQFF; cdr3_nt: TGCGCCAGCAGCTTGAGGGTCAGGGGCAATGAGCAGTTCTTC
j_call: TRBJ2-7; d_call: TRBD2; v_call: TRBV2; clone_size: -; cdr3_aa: CASSPTTSGVYEQYF; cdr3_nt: TGTGCCAGCAGTCCAACGACTAGCGGAGTCTACGAGCAGTACTTC
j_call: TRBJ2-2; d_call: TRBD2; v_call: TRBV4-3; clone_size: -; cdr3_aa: CASSGRLGEGGELFF; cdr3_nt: TGCGCCAGCAGCGGACGTCTGGGGGAGGGCGGGGAGCTGTTTTTT
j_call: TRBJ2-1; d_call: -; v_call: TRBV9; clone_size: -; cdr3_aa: CASSVAPGNEQFF; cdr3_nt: TGTGCCAGCAGCGTAGCGCCGGGTAATGAGCAGTTCTTC
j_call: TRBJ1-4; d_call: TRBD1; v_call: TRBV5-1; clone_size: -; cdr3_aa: CASSGDRNEKLFF; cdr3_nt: TGCGCCAGCAGCGGGGACAGGAATGAAAAACTGTTTTTT
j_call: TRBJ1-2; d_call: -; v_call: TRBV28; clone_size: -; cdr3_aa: CASGVLGKGYGYTF; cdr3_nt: TGTGCCAGCGGTGTACTGGGGAAAGGCTATGGCTACACCTTC
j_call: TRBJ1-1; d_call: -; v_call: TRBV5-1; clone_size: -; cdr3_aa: CASSLASSTGGAEAFF; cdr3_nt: TGCGCCAGCAGCTTGGCCTCAAGTACTGGGGGCGCTGAAGCTTTCTTT
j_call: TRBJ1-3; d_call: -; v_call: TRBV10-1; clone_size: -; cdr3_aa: CASRAGETAKRVSGNTIYF; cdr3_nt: TGCGCCAGCAGGGCCGGGGAGACAGCAAAGCGGGTTTCTGGAAACACCATATATTTT
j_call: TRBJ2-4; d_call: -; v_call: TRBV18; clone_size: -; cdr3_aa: CASSPLPDQGKNIQYF; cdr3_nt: TGTGCCAGCTCACCACTTCCAGACCAGGGCAAAAACATTCAGTACTTC
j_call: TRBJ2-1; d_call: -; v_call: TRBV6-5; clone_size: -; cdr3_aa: CASSLTGLANYEQFF; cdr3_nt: TGTGCCAGCAGTTTGACGGGACTGGCCAATTATGAGCAGTTCTTC
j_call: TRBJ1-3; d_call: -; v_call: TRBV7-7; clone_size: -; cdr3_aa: CASSPGRGAGNTIYF; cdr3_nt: TGTGCCAGCAGCCCCGGTCGGGGGGCTGGAAACACCATATATTTT
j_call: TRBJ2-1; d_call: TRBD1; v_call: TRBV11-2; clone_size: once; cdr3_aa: CASSPGLGDRYNEQFF; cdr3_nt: TGTGCCAGCAGCCCCGGGCTTGGGGACAGATACAATGAGCAGTTCTTC
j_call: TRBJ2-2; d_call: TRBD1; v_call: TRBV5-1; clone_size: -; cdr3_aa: CASFSGGLTGELFF; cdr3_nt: TGCGCCAGCTTCTCAGGGGGCCTCACCGGGGAGCTGTTTTTT
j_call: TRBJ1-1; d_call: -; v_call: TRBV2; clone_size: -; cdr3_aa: CASSGDGPNEAFF; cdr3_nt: TGTGCCAGCAGCGGGGACGGCCCTAATGAAGCTTTCTTT
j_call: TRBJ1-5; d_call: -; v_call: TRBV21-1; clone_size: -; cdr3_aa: CASSKGRQKTIGYSNQPQHF; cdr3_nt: TGTGCCAGCAGCAAAGGCAGACAGAAAACAATTGGATATAGCAATCAGCCCCAGCATTTT
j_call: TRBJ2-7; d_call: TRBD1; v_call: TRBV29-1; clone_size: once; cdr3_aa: CSVGDRTSSYEQYF; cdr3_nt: TGCAGCGTTGGGGACAGGACCAGCTCCTACGAGCAGTACTTC
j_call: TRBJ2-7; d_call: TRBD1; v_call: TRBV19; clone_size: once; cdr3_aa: CASSPRVGAQASYGQGRLYEQYF; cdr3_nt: TGTGCCAGTAGTCCAAGAGTCGGGGCCCAAGCCTCTTATGGACAGGGCCGTCTCTACGAGCAGTACTTC
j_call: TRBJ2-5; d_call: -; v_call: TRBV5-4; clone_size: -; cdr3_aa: CASSLPGQETQYF; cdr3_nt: TGTGCCAGCAGCTTGCCGGGACAAGAGACCCAGTACTTC
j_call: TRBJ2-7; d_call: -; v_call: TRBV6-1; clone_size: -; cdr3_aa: CASSRGGQSGYEQYF; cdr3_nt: TGTGCCAGCAGCCGAGGGGGACAATCGGGCTACGAGCAGTACTTC
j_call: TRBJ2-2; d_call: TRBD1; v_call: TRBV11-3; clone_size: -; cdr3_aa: CASSPSGQGTITGELFF; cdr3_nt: TGTGCCAGCAGCCCTAGTGGACAGGGCACGATCACCGGGGAGCTGTTTTTT
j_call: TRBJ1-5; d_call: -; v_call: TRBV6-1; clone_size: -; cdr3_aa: CATRLINDNNQPQHF; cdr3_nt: TGTGCCACACGACTAATCAACGACAACAATCAGCCCCAGCATTTT
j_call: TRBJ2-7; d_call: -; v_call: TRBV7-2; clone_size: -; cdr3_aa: CASSLEASRSWQYEQYF; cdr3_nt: TGTGCCAGCAGCTTAGAGGCTAGCCGGTCCTGGCAATACGAGCAGTACTTC
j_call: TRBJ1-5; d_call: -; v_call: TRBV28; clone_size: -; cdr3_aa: CASSLGWAGQPQHF; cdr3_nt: TGTGCCAGCAGTTTAGGGTGGGCCGGTCAGCCCCAGCATTTT
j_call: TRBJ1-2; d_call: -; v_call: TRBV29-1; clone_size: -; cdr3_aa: CSVAPLEGTYGYTF; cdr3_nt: TGCAGCGTTGCGCCCCTAGAGGGAACCTATGGCTACACCTTC
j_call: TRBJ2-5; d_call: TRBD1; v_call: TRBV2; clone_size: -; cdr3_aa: CASSSRTGDGTQYF; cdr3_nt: TGTGCCAGCAGCAGCCGGACAGGGGATGGGACCCAGTACTTC
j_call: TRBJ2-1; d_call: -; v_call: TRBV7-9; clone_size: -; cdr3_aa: CASSLTLYNEQFF; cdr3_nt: TGTGCCAGCAGCTTAACCCTCTACAATGAGCAGTTCTTC
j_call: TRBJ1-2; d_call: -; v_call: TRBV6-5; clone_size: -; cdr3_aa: CASSYSSWYGYTF; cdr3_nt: TGTGCCAGCAGTTACTCCTCGTGGTATGGCTACACCTTC
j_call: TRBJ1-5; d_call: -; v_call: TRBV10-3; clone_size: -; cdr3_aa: CAISEGQGGPQHF; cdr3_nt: TGTGCCATCAGTGAGGGGCAGGGCGGTCCCCAGCATTTT
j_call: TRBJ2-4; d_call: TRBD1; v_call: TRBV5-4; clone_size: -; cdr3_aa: CASTNLDREGGKNIQYF; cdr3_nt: TGTGCCAGCACCAATTTAGACAGGGAAGGTGGCAAAAACATTCAGTACTTC
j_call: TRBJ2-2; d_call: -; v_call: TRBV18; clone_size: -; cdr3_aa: CASSPKNTGELFF; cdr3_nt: TGTGCCAGCTCACCAAAGAACACCGGGGAGCTGTTTTTT
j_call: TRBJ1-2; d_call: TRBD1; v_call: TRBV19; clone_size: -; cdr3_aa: CASMIRDSNYGYTF; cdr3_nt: TGTGCCAGTATGATTCGGGACAGCAACTATGGCTACACCTTC
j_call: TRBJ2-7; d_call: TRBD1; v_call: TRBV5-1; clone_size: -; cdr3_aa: CASSLTGRPYEQYF; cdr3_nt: TGCGCCAGCAGCCTGACAGGGCGTCCCTACGAGCAGTACTTC
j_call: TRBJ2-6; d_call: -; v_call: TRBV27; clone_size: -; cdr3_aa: CASRKGGISGANVLTF; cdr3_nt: TGTGCCAGCAGGAAAGGGGGGATATCTGGGGCCAACGTCCTGACTTTC
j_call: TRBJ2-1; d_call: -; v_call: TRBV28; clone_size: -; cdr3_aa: CASGGLGAREQFF; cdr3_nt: TGTGCCAGCGGGGGGCTGGGGGCGCGTGAGCAGTTCTTC
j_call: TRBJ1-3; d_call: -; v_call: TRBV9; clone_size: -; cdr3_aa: CASSTLHYSPTPGLGNTIYF; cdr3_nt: TGTGCCAGCAGCACCCTCCATTACTCCCCAACCCCAGGTCTGGGAAACACCATATATTTT
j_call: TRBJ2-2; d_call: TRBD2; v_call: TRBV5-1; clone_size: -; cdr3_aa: CASSFRTSGSGELFF; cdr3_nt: TGCGCCAGCAGCTTTCGGACTAGCGGGTCCGGGGAGCTGTTTTTT
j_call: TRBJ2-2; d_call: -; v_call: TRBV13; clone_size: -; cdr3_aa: CASSSRNNRVTGELFF; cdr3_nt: TGTGCCAGCAGCTCCCGAAACAACAGGGTCACCGGGGAGCTGTTTTTT